This paragraph reports one T cell receptor beta chain. The data are from a study of T cell changes during pregnancy in multiple sclerosis. Some clones are missing from TCRdb's copy, which holds only in-frame ones; the method was immunoSEQ multiplex PCR. In the table there are fewer than 85,000 clones, around 91% of which are singletons. The sequence came from a female donor with multiple sclerosis, enrolled in a pregnancy study. The material was peripheral blood, obtained before pregnancy.

In DNA, the CDR3 is TGTGCCAGCAGCTTGGGACAGGTGCTAGCCAAAAACATTCAGTACTTC. Its protein is CASSLGQVLAKNIQYF. The V and J genes are TRBV5-5 and TRBJ2-4, with D tentatively TRBD1 (6 bases). CDR3 length: 16 residues. With 0 bases removed from V and 0 bases from J, the gap between germline ends came to 10 bases. Germline loops: CDR1 SGHKS, CDR2 YYEKEE (reference sequence).